The 4 T cell receptor beta chains presented below share a single source sample, sequenced in a study of graft-versus-host responses after intestinal transplantation. Sequenced by immunoSEQ multiplex PCR; TCRdb stores in-frame clones only, minus some. This table has 85,000 to 95,000 clones, under 95% appearing once. These receptors have no known antigen. The starting material was unstimulated CD8+ T cells sorted from spleen or lymph node cells, obtained before intestinal transplant. These receptors all come from a human donor who received an intestinal transplant.

The genes are TRBV7-9 and TRBJ2-1, with D possibly TRBD2 on 5 matching bases. This CDR3 contains 12 residues. The germline V gene encodes CDR1 SEHNR and CDR2 FQNEAQ (reference sequence). V lost 4 bases, J lost 9 bases, and 10 bases lay in between. The CDR3 protein is CASSSGNSEQFF. The CDR3 nucleotides read TGTGCCAGCAGCTCCGGGAACAGTGAGCAGTTCTTC.

The gene calls are TRBV7-9 and TRBJ2-7, with D perhaps matching TRBD1 (6 bases). In germline, CDR1 is SEHNR, CDR2 FQNEAQ (reference sequence). The CDR3 runs 17 residues. V dropped 4 bases and J dropped 2 bases, with 21 bases sitting between them. The CDR3 protein is CASSSKPDRQETYEQYF. CDR3 sequence (DNA): TGTGCCAGCAGCTCCAAACCAGATCGACAGGAGACCTACGAGCAGTACTTC.

V gene TRBV7-2 combines with J gene TRBJ2-2, with 7 positions matching TRBD1. With 1 base clipped from V and 6 bases from J, the junction kept 14 bases outside the gene matches. The germline V gene has CDR1 SGHTA and CDR2 FQGNSA. The CDR3 runs 18 residues. This CDR3 reads CASSLVGVRGSMAGELFF. CDR3 bases: TGTGCCAGCAGCTTAGTTGGCGTCAGGGGGTCGATGGCCGGGGAGCTGTTTTTT.

A word on this clone: One end of the junction varies from germline; a read error may be responsible. This sample includes further DNA sequences coding for the same CDR3. This rearrangement joins TRBV7-6 to TRBJ2-2, with D maybe TRBD1 (5 bases). Germline V CDR1 and CDR2: SGHVS, FNYEAQ. The CDR3 totals 17 residues. The CDR3 loop reads CASSAPRSDKNTGELFF. The CDR3 DNA sequence: TGCGCCAGCAGCGCCCCCAGATCGGACAAGAACACCGGGGAGCTGTTTTTT.